This T cell receptor beta chain was captured in a study of OX40 agonist ivuxolimab in advanced cancers. Study-level points and caveats: More expanded clones were found, on average, in CD8+ than in CD4+ T cells. Doses of 0.1 to 3.0 mg/kg were accompanied by clonal expansion of CD4+ and CD8+ blood T cells by week 6. The specificity for antigen of the expanded peripheral T cells was not determined.

In regard to this clone: The target antigen is unknown.

CDR3 length: 11 residues. The V gene lost 8 bases and the J gene lost 9 bases, with 11 bases spanning the gap. Germline CDR1 and CDR2: MGHRA and YSYEKL. Profiled with immunoSEQ multiplex PCR; TCRdb holds only in-frame clones, not every one. The sample shows about 68,000 clones, about 84% of them seen only once. The TCR comes from an adult with an advanced solid tumor such as melanoma, head and neck, liver or kidney cancer. The sample consisted of CD4+ or CD8+ T cells sorted from blood, taken in a trial of the OX40 agonist ivuxolimab. The rearrangement uses TRBV4-1 and TRBJ1-5, with D possibly being TRBD1 (5 bases). The DNA for the CDR3 is TGCGCCAGCTCCGGGGGGGGGCCCCAGCATTTT. It codes for CASSGGGPQHF.